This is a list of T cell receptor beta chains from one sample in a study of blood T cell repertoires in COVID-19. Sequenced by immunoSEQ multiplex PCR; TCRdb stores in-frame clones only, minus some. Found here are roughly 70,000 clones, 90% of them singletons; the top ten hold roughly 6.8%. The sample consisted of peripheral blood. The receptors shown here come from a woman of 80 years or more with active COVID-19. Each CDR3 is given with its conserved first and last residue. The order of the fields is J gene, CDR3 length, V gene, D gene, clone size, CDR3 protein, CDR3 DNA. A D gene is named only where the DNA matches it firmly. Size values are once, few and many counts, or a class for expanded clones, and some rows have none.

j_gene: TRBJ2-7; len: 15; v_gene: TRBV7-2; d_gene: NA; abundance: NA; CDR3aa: CASSAQRVPFLEQYF; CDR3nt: TGTGCCAGCAGCGCCCAGCGGGTCCCATTTTTGGAGCAGTACTTC
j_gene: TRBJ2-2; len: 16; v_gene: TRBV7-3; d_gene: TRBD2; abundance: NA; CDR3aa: CASSPQLAGVSGELFF; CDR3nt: TGTGCCAGCAGCCCCCAACTAGCGGGAGTTTCTGGGGAGCTGTTTTTT
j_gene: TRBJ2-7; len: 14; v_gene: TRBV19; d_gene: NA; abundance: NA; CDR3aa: CASSTRDWSYEQYF; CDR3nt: TGTGCCAGTAGTACACGGGACTGGTCCTACGAGCAGTACTTC
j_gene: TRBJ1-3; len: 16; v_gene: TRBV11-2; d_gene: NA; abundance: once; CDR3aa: CASSPLTARLKNTIYF; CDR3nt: TGTGCCAGCAGCCCACTAACGGCACGACTTAAAAACACCATATATTTT
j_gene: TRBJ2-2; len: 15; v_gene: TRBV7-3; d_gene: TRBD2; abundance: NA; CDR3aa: CASSLSGSPAGELFF; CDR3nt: TGTGCCAGCAGCTTAAGCGGGAGTCCGGCCGGGGAGCTGTTTTTT
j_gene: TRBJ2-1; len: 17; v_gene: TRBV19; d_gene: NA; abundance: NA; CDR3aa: CASSPRNQREKRNEQFF; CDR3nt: TGTGCCAGTAGTCCGCGAAACCAGAGGGAGAAGAGAAATGAGCAGTTCTTC
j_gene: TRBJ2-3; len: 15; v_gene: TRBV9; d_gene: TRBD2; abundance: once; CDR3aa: CASSVTSGPRDTQYF; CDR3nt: TGTGCCAGCAGCGTAACTAGCGGCCCTCGGGATACGCAGTATTTT
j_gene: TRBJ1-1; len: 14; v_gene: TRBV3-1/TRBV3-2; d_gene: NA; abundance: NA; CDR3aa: CASSQSGGYGEAFF; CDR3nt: TGTGCCAGCAGCCAATCCGGGGGATATGGTGAAGCTTTCTTT
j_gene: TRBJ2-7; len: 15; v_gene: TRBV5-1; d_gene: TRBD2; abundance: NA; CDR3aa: CASSRAGASGYEQYF; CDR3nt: TGCGCCAGCAGCAGGGCGGGAGCCTCCGGGTACGAGCAGTACTTC
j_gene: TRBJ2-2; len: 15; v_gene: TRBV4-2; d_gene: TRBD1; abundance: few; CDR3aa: CASSQWDRGIGELFF; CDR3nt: TGTGCCAGCAGCCAATGGGACAGGGGGATCGGGGAGCTGTTTTTT
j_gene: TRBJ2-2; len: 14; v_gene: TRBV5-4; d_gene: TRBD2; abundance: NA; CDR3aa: CASSRTSVDGELFF; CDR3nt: TGTGCCAGCAGCCGGACTAGCGTTGACGGGGAGCTGTTTTTT
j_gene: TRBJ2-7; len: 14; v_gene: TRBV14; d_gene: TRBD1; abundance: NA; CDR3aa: CASSRTRTGYEQYF; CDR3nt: TGTGCCAGCAGCCGCACTCGGACAGGCTACGAGCAGTACTTC
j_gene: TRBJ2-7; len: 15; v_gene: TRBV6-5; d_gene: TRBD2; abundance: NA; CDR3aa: CASSPGTSRTYEQYF; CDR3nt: TGTGCCAGCAGTCCCGGGACTAGCAGAACCTACGAGCAGTACTTC
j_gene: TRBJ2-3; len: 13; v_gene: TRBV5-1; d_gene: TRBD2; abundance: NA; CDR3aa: CASSSGVGDTQYF; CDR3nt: TGCGCCAGCAGTAGCGGGGTCGGGGATACGCAGTATTTT
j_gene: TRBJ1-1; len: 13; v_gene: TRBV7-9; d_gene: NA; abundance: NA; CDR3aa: CASSLDRNTEAFF; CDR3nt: TGTGCCAGCAGCTTAGACAGGAACACTGAAGCTTTCTTT
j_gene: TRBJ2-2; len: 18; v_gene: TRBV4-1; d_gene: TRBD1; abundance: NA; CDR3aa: CASSARAPGQGYTGELFF; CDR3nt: TGCGCCAGCAGCGCCAGGGCCCCGGGACAGGGGTACACCGGGGAGCTGTTTTTT
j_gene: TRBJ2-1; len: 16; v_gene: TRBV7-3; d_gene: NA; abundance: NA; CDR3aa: CASSGGSGPWANEQFF; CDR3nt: TGTGCCAGCAGTGGGGGTAGCGGTCCCTGGGCCAATGAGCAGTTCTTC
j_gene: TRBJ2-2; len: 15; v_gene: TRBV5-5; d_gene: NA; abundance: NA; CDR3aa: CASSLSGLRTGELFF; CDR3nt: TGTGCCAGCAGCTTGTCAGGGCTAAGGACCGGGGAGCTGTTTTTT
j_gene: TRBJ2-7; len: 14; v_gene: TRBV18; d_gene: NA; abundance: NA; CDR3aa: CASSPPFGVVEQYF; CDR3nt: TGTGCCAGCTCACCACCGTTCGGGGTTGTCGAGCAGTACTTC
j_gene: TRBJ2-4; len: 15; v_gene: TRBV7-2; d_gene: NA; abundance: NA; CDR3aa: CASSPGRGAQNIQYF; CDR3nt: TGTGCCAGCAGCCCGGGCAGGGGGGCACAAAACATTCAGTACTTC
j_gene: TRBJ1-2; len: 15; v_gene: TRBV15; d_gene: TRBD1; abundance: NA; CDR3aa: CATSDGTVRNYGYTF; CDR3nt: TGTGCCACCAGCGATGGGACAGTACGTAACTATGGCTACACCTTC
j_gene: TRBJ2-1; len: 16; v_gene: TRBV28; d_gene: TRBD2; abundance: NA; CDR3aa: CASSPTRLAGDGEQFF; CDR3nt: TGTGCCAGCAGTCCTACGAGACTAGCGGGAGACGGTGAGCAGTTCTTC
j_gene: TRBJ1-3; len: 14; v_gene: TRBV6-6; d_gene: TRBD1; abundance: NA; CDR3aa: CASADRVSGNTIYF; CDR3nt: TGTGCCAGCGCTGACAGGGTCTCTGGAAACACCATATATTTT
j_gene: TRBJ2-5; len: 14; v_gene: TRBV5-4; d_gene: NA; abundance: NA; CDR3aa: CASSLASSWETQYF; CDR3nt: TGTGCCAGCAGCTTGGCATCGAGTTGGGAGACCCAGTACTTC
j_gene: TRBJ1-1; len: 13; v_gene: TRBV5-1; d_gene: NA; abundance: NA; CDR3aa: CASSLGGNTEAFF; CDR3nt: TGCGCCAGCAGCTTGGGAGGGAATACTGAAGCTTTCTTT
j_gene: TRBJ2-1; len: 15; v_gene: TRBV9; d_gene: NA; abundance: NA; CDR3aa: CASSVIGLPRDEQFF; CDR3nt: TGTGCCAGCAGCGTAATTGGATTACCCAGGGATGAGCAGTTCTTC
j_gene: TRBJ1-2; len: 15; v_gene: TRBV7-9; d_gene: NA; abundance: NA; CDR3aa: CASSSTGSDSYGYTF; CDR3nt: TGTGCCAGCAGCTCGACCGGCTCGGACTCGTATGGCTACACCTTC
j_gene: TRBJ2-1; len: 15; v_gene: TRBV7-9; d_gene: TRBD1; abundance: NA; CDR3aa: CASSLPGTGRSEQFF; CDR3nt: TGTGCCAGCAGCTTACCCGGGACAGGGAGGAGTGAGCAGTTCTTC
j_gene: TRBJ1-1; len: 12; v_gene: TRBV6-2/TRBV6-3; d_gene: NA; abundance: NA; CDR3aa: CASSTGYAEAFF; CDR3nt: TGTGCCAGCAGCACAGGGTACGCTGAAGCTTTCTTT
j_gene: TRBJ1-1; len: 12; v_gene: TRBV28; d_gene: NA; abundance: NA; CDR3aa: CASSLTNTEAFF; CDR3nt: TGTGCCAGCAGTTTAACAAACACTGAAGCTTTCTTT
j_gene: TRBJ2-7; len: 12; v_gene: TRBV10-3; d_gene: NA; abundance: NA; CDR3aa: CAIRAAGDTQYF; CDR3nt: TGTGCCATCAGGGCGGCAGGGGATACGCAGTACTTC
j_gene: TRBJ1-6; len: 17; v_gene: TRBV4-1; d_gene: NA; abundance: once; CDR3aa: CASSQDKGLFRGSPLHF; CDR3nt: TGCGCCAGCAGCCAAGATAAGGGTCTCTTCAGGGGTTCACCCCTCCACTTT
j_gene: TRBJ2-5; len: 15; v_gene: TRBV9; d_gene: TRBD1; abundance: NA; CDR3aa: CASSLGQGYQETQYF; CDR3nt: TGTGCCAGCAGCCTCGGACAGGGGTACCAAGAGACCCAGTACTTC
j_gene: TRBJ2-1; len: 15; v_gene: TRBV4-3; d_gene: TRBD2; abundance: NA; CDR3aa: CASSPSPGLAYEQFF; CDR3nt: TGCGCCAGCAGCCCAAGTCCGGGACTAGCGTATGAGCAGTTCTTC
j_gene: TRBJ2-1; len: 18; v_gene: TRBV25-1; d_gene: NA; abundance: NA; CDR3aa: CASSESSSSDSSYNEQFF; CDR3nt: TGTGCCAGCAGTGAATCCAGCTCTAGCGACTCCTCCTACAATGAGCAGTTCTTC
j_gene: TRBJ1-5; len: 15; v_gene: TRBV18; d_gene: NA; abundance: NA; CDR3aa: CASSPGGVSNQPQHF; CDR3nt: TGTGCCAGCTCACCGGGAGGGGTGAGCAATCAGCCCCAGCATTTT
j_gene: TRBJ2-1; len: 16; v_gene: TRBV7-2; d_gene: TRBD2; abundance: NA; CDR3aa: CASSYAGTRGYNEQFF; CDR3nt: TGTGCCAGCAGCTACGCCGGGACTAGGGGTTACAATGAGCAGTTCTTC
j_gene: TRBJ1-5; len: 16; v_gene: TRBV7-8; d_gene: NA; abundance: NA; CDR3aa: CASSYTVGQGNQPQHF; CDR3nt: TGTGCCAGCAGTTATACAGTGGGGCAGGGGAATCAGCCCCAGCATTTT
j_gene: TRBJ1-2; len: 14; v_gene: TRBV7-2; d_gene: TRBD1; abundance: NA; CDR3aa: CASSFKQGAYGYTF; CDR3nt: TGTGCCAGCAGTTTTAAACAGGGGGCGTATGGCTACACCTTC
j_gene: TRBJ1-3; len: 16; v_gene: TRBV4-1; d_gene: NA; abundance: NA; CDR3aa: CASSQDSGRNGNTIYF; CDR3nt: TGCGCCAGCAGCCAAGATTCGGGGAGGAACGGAAACACCATATATTTT
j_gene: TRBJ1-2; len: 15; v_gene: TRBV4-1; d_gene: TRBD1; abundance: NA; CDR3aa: CASSRDSKDYYGYTF; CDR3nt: TGCGCCAGCAGCCGGGACAGCAAAGATTACTATGGCTACACCTTC